This note documents a single T cell receptor beta chain sequence. Trimming removed 5 bases from V and 6 bases from J, with 20 bases in between. The CDR3 runs to 16 residues. Germline assignment: CDR1 SGHTA and CDR2 FQGTGA. Here immunoSEQ multiplex PCR was the method, and the copy in TCRdb shows in-frame clones only, minus some. The repertoire consists of 200,000 to 250,000 clones, with about 82% occurring once and the leading ten covering roughly 6.2%. The data stem from a study of blood T cell repertoires in COVID-19. Study context: T cells, B-cell-depleted T cells, or PBMCs provided the cDNA or gDNA that served as material.

The receptor was derived from an elderly woman with COVID-19, enrolled during active disease. Sequencing was done on a sample of peripheral blood. The V gene is TRBV7-3, the J gene TRBJ2-1; D may be TRBD2 (5 bases). CDR3 DNA sequence: TGTGCCAGCAGCCAATCGTCGGGTGCGGGCGCCAATGAGCAGTTCTTC. This sequence encodes CASSQSSGAGANEQFF.